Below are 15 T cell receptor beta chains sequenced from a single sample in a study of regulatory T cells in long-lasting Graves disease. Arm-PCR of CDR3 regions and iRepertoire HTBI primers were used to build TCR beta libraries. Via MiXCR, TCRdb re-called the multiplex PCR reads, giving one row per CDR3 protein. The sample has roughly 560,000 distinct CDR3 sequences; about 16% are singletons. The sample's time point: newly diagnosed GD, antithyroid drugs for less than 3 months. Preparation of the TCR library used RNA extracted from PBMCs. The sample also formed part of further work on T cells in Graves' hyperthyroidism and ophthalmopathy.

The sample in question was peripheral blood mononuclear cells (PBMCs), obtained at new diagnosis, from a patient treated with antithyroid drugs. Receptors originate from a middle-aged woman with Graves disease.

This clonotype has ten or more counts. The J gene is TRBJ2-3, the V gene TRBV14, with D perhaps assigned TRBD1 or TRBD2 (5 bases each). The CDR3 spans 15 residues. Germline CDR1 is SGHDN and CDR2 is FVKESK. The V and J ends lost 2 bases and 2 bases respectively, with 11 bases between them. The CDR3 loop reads CASSQPGRITDTQYF. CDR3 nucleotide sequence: TGTGCCAGCAGCCAACCGGGACGGATCACAGATACGCAGTATTTT.

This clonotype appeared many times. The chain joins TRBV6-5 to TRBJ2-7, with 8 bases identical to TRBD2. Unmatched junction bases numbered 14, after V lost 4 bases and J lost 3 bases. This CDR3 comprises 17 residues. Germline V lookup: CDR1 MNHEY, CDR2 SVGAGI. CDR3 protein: CASSSARRGDKYYEQYF. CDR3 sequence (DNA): TGTGCCAGCAGTTCAGCCAGGCGGGGGGATAAATACTACGAGCAGTACTTC.

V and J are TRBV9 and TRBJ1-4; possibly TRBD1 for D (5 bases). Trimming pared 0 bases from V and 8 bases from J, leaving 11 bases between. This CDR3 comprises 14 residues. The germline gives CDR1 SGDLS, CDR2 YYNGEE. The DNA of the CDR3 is TGTGCCAGCAGCGTAGGGGCAGGGTGGGAAAAACTGTTTTTT. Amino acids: CASSVGAGWEKLFF.

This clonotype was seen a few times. The CDR3 sequence: CATSRGVDGAYNEQFF. DNA of the CDR3: TGTGCCACCAGCAGAGGGGTTGATGGGGCCTACAATGAGCAGTTCTTC. This chain joins TRBV15 and TRBJ2-1; no definite D call. From germline, CDR1 is LNHNV and CDR2 YYDKDF (reference sequence). Trimming stripped 1 base from V and 2 bases from J, with 12 bases between. This CDR3 contains 16 residues. The full variable domain, rest sourced from reference TRBV15 and TRBJ2-1, is DAMVIQNPRYQVTQFGKPVTLSCSQTLNHNVMYWYQQKSSQAPKLLFHYYDKDFNNEADTPDNFQSRRPNTSFCFLDIRSPGLGDTAMYLCATSRGVDGAYNEQFFGPGTRLTVL.

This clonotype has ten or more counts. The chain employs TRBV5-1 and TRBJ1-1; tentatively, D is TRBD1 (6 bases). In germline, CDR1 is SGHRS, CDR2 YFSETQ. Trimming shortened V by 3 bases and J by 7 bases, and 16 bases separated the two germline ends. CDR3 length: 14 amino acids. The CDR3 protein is CASSSGAGAGEAFF. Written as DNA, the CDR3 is TGCGCCAGCAGCTCTGGGGCAGGGGCCGGTGAAGCTTTCTTT.

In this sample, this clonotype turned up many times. The CDR3 sequence: CSARLLAGDTQETQYF. The CDR3 region has the DNA TGCAGTGCTCGTCTACTAGCGGGGGACACGCAAGAGACCCAGTACTTC. The genes are TRBV20-1 and TRBJ2-5; TRBD2 agrees at 11 bases. This CDR3 has 16 amino acids. J was trimmed by 2 bases and V by 5 bases; bases with no gene match: 10. Per the germline V gene, CDR1 is DFQATT and CDR2 is SNEGSKA (reference sequence).

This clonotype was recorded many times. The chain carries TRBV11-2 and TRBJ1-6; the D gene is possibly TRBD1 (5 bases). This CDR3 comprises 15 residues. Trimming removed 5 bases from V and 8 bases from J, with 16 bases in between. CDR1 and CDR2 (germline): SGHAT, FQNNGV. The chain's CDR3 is CASSPTPTGYSPLHF. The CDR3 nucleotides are TGTGCCAGCAGCCCCACACCCACAGGATATTCACCCCTCCACTTT.

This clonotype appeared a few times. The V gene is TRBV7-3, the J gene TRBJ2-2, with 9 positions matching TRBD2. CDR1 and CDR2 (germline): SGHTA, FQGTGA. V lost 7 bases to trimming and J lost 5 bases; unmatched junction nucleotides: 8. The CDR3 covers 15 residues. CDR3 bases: TGTGCCAGCACCGAGGGACTAGCCCAGACCGGGGAGCTGTTTTTT. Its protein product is CASTEGLAQTGELFF.

The CDR3 loop is CASSTPGAGPQHF. DNA for the CDR3: TGTGCCAGCAGCACCCCGGGGGCCGGGCCCCAGCATTTT. V and J are TRBV5-5 and TRBJ1-5; D may be TRBD1 (6 bases). Germline CDR1 SGHKS, CDR2 YYEKEE (reference sequence). Trimming removed 4 bases from V and 9 bases from J, with 14 bases in between. The CDR3 runs to 13 residues.

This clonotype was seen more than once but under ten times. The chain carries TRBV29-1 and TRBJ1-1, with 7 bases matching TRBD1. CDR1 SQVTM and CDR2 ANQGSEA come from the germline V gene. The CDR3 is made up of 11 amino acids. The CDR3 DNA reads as TGCAGTGAAAACAGGGGTACTGAAGCTTTCTTT. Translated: CSENRGTEAFF.

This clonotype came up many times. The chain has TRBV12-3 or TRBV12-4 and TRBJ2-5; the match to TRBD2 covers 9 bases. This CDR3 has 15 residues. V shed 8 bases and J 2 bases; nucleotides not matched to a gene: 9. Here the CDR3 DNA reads TGTGCCAGCCGGGGCGGGGGGGCGTTACAAGAGACCCAGTACTTC. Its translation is CASRGGGALQETQYF.

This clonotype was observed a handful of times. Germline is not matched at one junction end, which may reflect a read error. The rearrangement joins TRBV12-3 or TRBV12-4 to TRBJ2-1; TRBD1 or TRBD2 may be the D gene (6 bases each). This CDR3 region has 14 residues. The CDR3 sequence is CAGSRGTYNNEQFF. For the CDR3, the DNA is TGTGCCGGCAGTCGGGGGACATATAACAATGAGCAGTTCTTC.

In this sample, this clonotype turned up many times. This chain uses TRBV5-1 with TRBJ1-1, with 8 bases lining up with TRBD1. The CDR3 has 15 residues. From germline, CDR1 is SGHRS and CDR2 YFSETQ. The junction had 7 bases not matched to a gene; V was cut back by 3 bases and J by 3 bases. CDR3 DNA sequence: TGCGCCAGCAGCTACAGGGGGGGGCCGGACACTGAAGCTTTCTTT. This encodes CASSYRGGPDTEAFF.

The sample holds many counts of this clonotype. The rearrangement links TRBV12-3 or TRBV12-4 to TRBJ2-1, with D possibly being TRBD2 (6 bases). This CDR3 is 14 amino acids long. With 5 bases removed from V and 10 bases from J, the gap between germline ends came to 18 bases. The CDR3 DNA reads TGTGCCAGCAGTCCGACTAGGAACTCAGGGGAGCAGTTCTTC. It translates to CASSPTRNSGEQFF.

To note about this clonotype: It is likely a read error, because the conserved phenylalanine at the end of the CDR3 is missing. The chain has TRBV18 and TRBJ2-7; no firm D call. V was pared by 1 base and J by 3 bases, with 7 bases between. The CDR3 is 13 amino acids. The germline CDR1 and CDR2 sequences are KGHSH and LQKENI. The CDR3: CASSPHRDYEQYL. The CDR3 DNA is TGTGCCAGCTCACCACATCGCGACTACGAGCAGTACCTC.